This entry is about one T cell receptor (beta chain). Its cognate antigen is unknown. The same CDR3 is also encoded by other DNA sequences in this sample. PCR involved 60 Vbeta and 13 Jbeta primers. Assay: immunoSEQ multiplex PCR; the TCRdb copy retains only in-frame clones and omits some. The sample holds under 250,000 clones; about 77% are singletons and the top ten take under 3%. This record comes from a study of cytomegalovirus exposure and HLA in healthy donors. Study-level points and caveats: TCR beta V segments were, for the most part, productive about 87% or about 30% of the time in an earlier analysis. Later genetic work tied a missense DCLRE1C variant to beta-chain V and J trimming.

The CDR3 covers 14 residues. Germline V gives CDR1 SGDLS, CDR2 YYNGEE. V lost 3 bases to trimming and J lost 0 bases, with 7 bases between them. The V and J genes are TRBV9 and TRBJ1-5; possible D gene TRBD1, 5 bases. The clonotype was recovered from a woman aged 25-40 years in good health and CMV-seronegative. Sequenced sample: PBMCs. CDR3 sequence: CASSADSSNQPQHF. The CDR3 coding sequence is TGTGCCAGCAGCGCCGACAGTAGCAATCAGCCCCAGCATTTT.